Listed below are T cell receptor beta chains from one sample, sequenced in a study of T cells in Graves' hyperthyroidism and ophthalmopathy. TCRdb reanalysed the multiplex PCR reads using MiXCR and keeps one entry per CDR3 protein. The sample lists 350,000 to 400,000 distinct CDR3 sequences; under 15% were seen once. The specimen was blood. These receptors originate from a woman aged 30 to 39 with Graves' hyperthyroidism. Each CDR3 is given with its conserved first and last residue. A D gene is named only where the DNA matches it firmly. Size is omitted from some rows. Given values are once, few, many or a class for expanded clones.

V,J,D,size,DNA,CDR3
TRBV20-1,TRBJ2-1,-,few,TGCAGTGCTAGAGGAAGGGAGAGGTCTTACAATGAGCAGTTCTTC,CSARGRERSYNEQFF
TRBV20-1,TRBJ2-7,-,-,TGCAGTGCGGCCAGGGGCGCCCGAGGCAACGAGCAGTACTTC,CSAARGARGNEQYF
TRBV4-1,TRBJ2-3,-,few,TGCGCCAGCAGCCGACCGGACGGCCGTCCGGCAGATACGCAGTATTTT,CASSRPDGRPADTQYF
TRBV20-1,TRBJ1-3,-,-,TGCAGTGCTAGAGCTGCAAATTCCGGAAACACCATATATTTT,CSARAANSGNTIYF
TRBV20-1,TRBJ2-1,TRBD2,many,TGCAGTGCTCGTAGCGGGAGTCTGAATGAGCAGTTCTTC,CSARSGSLNEQFF
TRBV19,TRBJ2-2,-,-,TGTGCCAGTAAGGCGGGCACCGGGGAGCTGTTTTTT,CASKAGTGELFF
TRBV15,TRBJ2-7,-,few,TGTGCCACCAGCAGAGATACAGGGTCCTACGAGCAGTACTTC,CATSRDTGSYEQYF
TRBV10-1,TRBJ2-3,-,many,TGCGCCAGCAGTGACCACCGGAAGGGGTACGGAGATACGCAGTATTTT,CASSDHRKGYGDTQYF
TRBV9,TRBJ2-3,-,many,TGTGCCAGCAGCGACAGTAGAGCAGATACGCAGTATTTT,CASSDSRADTQYF
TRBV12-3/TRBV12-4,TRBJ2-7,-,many,TGTGCCAGCAGTGGCGGGACTTTGAGCTCCTACGAGCAGTACTTC,CASSGGTLSSYEQYF
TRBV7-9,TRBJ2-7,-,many,TGTGCCAGCAGCTTAGAGGGGGACGGTTACTACGAGCAGTACTTC,CASSLEGDGYYEQYF
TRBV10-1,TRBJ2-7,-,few,TGCGCCAGCAGTGACCGGATGAGCTCCTACGAGCAGTACTTC,CASSDRMSSYEQYF
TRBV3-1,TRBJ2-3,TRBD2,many,TGTGCCAGCAGCCAAGGTCTAGCGGGAACTATGGATACGCAGTATTTT,CASSQGLAGTMDTQYF
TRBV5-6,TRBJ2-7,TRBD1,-,TGTGCCAGCAGCCGACAGGGCAAACCCTACGAGCAGTACTTC,CASSRQGKPYEQYF
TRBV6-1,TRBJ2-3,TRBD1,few,TGTGCCAGCAGTGCAACCGGGGACAGGGGCAGAGATACGCAGTATTTT,CASSATGDRGRDTQYF
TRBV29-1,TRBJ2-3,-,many,TGCAGCGTTGACACAGGCCACACAGATACGCAGTATTTT,CSVDTGHTDTQYF
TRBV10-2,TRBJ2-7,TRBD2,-,TGCGCCAGCAGTGAGCCATCGGGACTAGCGGGAGTGGGGTTCTACGAGCAGTACTTC,CASSEPSGLAGVGFYEQYF
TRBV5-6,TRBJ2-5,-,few,TGTGCCCCCGCTGAGGGTTCGGAAGAGACCCAGTACTTC,CAPAEGSEETQYF
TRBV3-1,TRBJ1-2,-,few,TGTGCCAGCAGCCTCTCGTCCACGTCGGGTAGGAATGGCTACACCTTC,CASSLSSTSGRNGYTF
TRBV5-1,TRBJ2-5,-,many,TGCGCCAGCAGCTTGGTCCAGAACCAAGAGACCCAGTACTTC,CASSLVQNQETQYF
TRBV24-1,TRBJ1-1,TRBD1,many,TGTGCCACCAGTGATACAGGGGTCACTGAAGCTTTCTTT,CATSDTGVTEAFF
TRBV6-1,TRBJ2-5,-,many,TGTGCCAGCGAGGGGGTGGCGGGAGTGGCAGAGACCCAGTACTTC,CASEGVAGVAETQYF
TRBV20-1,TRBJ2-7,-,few,TGCAGTGCTAGTTGGGGCGACGAGCAGTACTTC,CSASWGDEQYF
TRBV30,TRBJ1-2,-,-,TGTGCCTGGCGAACAGGGAAAAACTATGGCTACACCTTC,CAWRTGKNYGYTF